This entry features one T cell receptor beta chain sequence. Its matching antigen is unknown. TCRdb used MiXCR to reprocess the 5' RACE reads, holding one entry per CDR3 protein. The data show 1.5 million to 2 million distinct CDR3 sequences, with about 32% seen just once and approximately 0.25% held by the top ten. V was pared by 0 bases and J by 8 bases, with 16 bases between. CDR3 size: 14 residues. Germline CDR1 DFQATT, CDR2 SNEGSKA (reference sequence). This specimen comes from a study of identical twins. Each donor (without exception) was a healthy Caucasian. Findings and limits, study-wide: A partial confounding effect on zero-insertion analyses could come from invariant MAIT and iNKT cells.

J is TRBJ1-2 and V is TRBV20-1, with D perhaps TRBD1 (5 bases). This TCR came from a newborn girl in good health. The specimen was cord blood. The CDR3 reads CSARDGGTRYGYTF. CDR3 bases: TGCAGTGCTAGAGATGGGGGGACGCGCTACGGCTACACCTTC.